This TCR beta chain was identified in a study of control samples from healthy donors and cancer patients. Data came from immunoSEQ multiplex PCR; TCRdb stores just in-frame clones and leaves some out. The repertoire consists of about 75,000 clones, with approximately 88% occurring once and the leading ten covering roughly 16%. Germline V gene data show CDR1 as LGHNA and CDR2 as YNFKEQ. With 0 bases removed from V and 9 bases from J, the gap between germline ends came to 18 bases. This CDR3 has 16 residues. This chain joins TRBV4-2 and TRBJ2-1, with D maybe TRBD2 (6 bases). Sequenced: blood. This clonotype was obtained from a man aged 50 or older in good health. This CDR3 is CASSQDDASEIFEQFF. DNA of the CDR3: TGTGCCAGCAGCCAAGACGATGCTAGCGAGATTTTTGAGCAGTTCTTC.